One sample yielded the 4 T cell receptor beta chains listed below, sequenced in a study of blood T cell repertoires in COVID-19. Produced via immunoSEQ multiplex PCR; TCRdb's table is partial and in-frame only. The top ten hold roughly 9.6% of the sample, which has 120,000 to 150,000 clones, about 87% seen once. The source material was peripheral blood. The receptors here all came from a woman older than 75 with acute or convalescent COVID-19.

The chain combines TRBV19 with TRBJ1-6, with D perhaps matching TRBD1 (6 bases). The CDR3 runs to 16 residues. Germline V gives CDR1 LNHDA, CDR2 SQIVND (reference sequence). Trimming removed 0 bases at V and 10 bases at J, with 16 bases between. CDR3 coding DNA: TGTGCCAGTAGTATAGATACCGGGACAACCGGGTCACCCCTCCACTTT. Protein product: CASSIDTGTTGSPLHF.

The chain has TRBV5-4 and TRBJ2-1; 9 nucleotides match TRBD1. After removal of 4 bases from V and 5 bases from J, the junction contained 7 bases not matched to a gene. From germline, CDR1 is SGHNT and CDR2 YYREEE (reference sequence). This CDR3 spans 15 amino acids. The CDR3 loop is CASSIGTGIDNEQFF. Here the CDR3 DNA reads TGTGCCAGCAGCATCGGGACAGGGATCGACAATGAGCAGTTCTTC.

The chain carries TRBV5-5 and TRBJ2-1, with 14 bases matching TRBD2. The V gene's germline CDR1 is SGHKS and CDR2 YYEKEE (reference sequence). V shed 4 bases, J shed 8 bases, and the junction held 5 bases outside the gene matches. The length of the CDR3 is 15 residues. This chain's CDR3 is CASSVTSGGAYEQFF. CDR3 DNA: TGTGCCAGCAGCGTGACTAGCGGGGGGGCATATGAGCAGTTCTTC.

The chain combines TRBV6-5 with TRBJ2-5; D is unclear. Germline values: CDR1 MNHEY, CDR2 SVGAGI. Deletions cut 5 bases from V and 4 bases from J, with 11 bases between. The CDR3 length is 13 residues. CDR3 DNA: TGTGCCAGCAGTCCCCGGGTCCGAGAGACCCAGTACTTC. Protein product: CASSPRVRETQYF.